Listed below are T cell receptor beta chains from one sample, sequenced in a study of blood T cell repertoires in COVID-19. Some clones are missing from TCRdb's copy, which holds only in-frame ones; the method was immunoSEQ multiplex PCR. The repertoire holds hundreds of thousands of clones, with about 87% as singletons. Sequenced input: peripheral blood. The source is a woman aged 45 to 65 with COVID-19, enrolled during active disease. The CDR3 runs from the conserved cysteine through the conserved F or W. D genes are given only for firm matches. Size values are once, few and many counts, or a class for expanded clones, and some rows have none.

V gene	J gene	D gene	clone size	CDR3 DNA	CDR3 protein
TRBV19	TRBJ2-5	.	.	TGTGCCAGTAGGGGTTTTGGACAGCAAGAGACCCAGTACTTC	CASRGFGQQETQYF
TRBV5-6	TRBJ2-2	TRBD2	.	TGTGCCAGCAGCACGACTAGCCGGAGCACCGGGGAGCTGTTTTTT	CASSTTSRSTGELFF
TRBV5-5	TRBJ2-7	.	.	TGTGCCAGCAGCTTACGGGGGTATTCCTACGAGCAGTACTTC	CASSLRGYSYEQYF
TRBV6-5	TRBJ1-2	TRBD1	.	TGTGCCACCACCACCGGGACAGGGGGCGCAGATGGCTACACCTTC	CATTTGTGGADGYTF
TRBV19	TRBJ1-3	.	.	TGTGCCAGTAACCCCCCAGGGTTAGGAAACACCATATATTTT	CASNPPGLGNTIYF
TRBV10-1	TRBJ2-1	TRBD2	.	TGCGCCAGCAGCCCGGGACTAGCGGGTGCCTACAATGAGCAGTTCTTC	CASSPGLAGAYNEQFF
TRBV24-1	TRBJ2-7	TRBD1	.	TGTGCCACCAGCCGCGGACAGGGGAACTACGAGCAGTACTTC	CATSRGQGNYEQYF
TRBV29-1	TRBJ2-1	.	.	TGCAGCGTCCTACCAAATAGCTCCCCGAGGAGGAATGAGCAGTTCTTC	CSVLPNSSPRRNEQFF
TRBV29-1	TRBJ2-1	.	.	TGCAGCGTTAACCCACTAGGGAGCTCCTACAATGAGCAGTTCTTC	CSVNPLGSSYNEQFF
TRBV10-2	TRBJ2-1	TRBD1	few	TGCGCCAGCGGGTCCCGGGACAGGGGTCTCCGCTATAACAATGAGCAGTTCTTC	CASGSRDRGLRYNNEQFF
TRBV4-3	TRBJ2-7	.	.	TGCGCCAGCAGCCAAGCCGGAGAGGCCTACGAGCAGTACTTC	CASSQAGEAYEQYF
TRBV6-5	TRBJ2-6	.	.	TGTGCCAGCCTTAGAGACTCTGGGGCCAACGTCCTGACTTTC	CASLRDSGANVLTF
TRBV9	TRBJ2-1	.	once	TGTGCCAGCAGCCCCTTCCGCAGCTACAATGAGCAGTTCTTC	CASSPFRSYNEQFF
TRBV3-1/TRBV3-2	TRBJ2-1	TRBD2	once	TGTGCCAGCAGCCCTGGACTAGCGGCGTACAATGAGCAGTTCTTC	CASSPGLAAYNEQFF
TRBV3-1/TRBV3-2	TRBJ1-2	TRBD1	.	TGTGCCAGCAGCCATCAGACAGGGGTCCGGGGCTACACCTTC	CASSHQTGVRGYTF
TRBV4-2	TRBJ2-3	.	.	TGTGCCAGCAGCCCGAAGGGGGAGGGCCTAAATACGCAGTATTTT	CASSPKGEGLNTQYF
TRBV6-6	TRBJ2-3	TRBD2	.	TGTGCCAGCAGTTACTCTAGCGGGCTTGGCACAGATACGCAGTATTTT	CASSYSSGLGTDTQYF
TRBV30	TRBJ1-6	.	.	TGTGCCTGGAGTGTAAAACGGGGAGGTTCACCCCTCCACTTT	CAWSVKRGGSPLHF
TRBV7-9	TRBJ1-4	TRBD1	.	TGTGCCAGCAGCCCCCGGACAGGTTTTGAAAAACTGTTTTTT	CASSPRTGFEKLFF
TRBV5-1	TRBJ1-1	TRBD1	.	TGCGCCAGCAGCAGAAATGGACAGGGGGTAACTGAAGCTTTCTTT	CASSRNGQGVTEAFF
TRBV7-2	TRBJ2-2	.	.	TGTGCCAGCAGTTGGTTATATCGGGGCGGGGAGCTGTTTTTT	CASSWLYRGGELFF
TRBV23-1	TRBJ2-7	TRBD2	once	TGCGCCAGCAGACGACCCCTTCGCCCGACTAGCGTTCCACTTAGCTCCTACGAGCAGTACTTC	CASRRPLRPTSVPLSSYEQYF
TRBV2	TRBJ2-1	TRBD2	.	TGTGCCAGCAGTGGGGGGACTATCTCCTACAATGAGCAGTTCTTC	CASSGGTISYNEQFF
TRBV11-2	TRBJ2-3	TRBD2	.	TGTGCCAGCAGCTACCGGGCGGGAGGGTCAGATACGCAGTATTTT	CASSYRAGGSDTQYF
TRBV29-1	TRBJ1-2	.	.	TGCAGCGTTTCAAGGGAGTTGGAGAATAATTATGGCTACACCTTC	CSVSRELENNYGYTF
TRBV7-2	TRBJ2-1	TRBD2	.	TGTGCCAGCAGCTACCTTGGGCTAGCGGGAGGGAATGAGCAGTTCTTC	CASSYLGLAGGNEQFF
TRBV18	TRBJ2-7	.	.	TGTGCCAGCTCACCTGGACAGCTCTACTACGAGCAGTACTTC	CASSPGQLYYEQYF
TRBV6-5	TRBJ1-1	TRBD1	few	TGTGCCAGCAGAACCGGGACAGAGGGGAAAGCTTTCTTT	CASRTGTEGKAFF
TRBV7-8	TRBJ1-2	TRBD1	.	TGTGCCAGCAGCTTAACCGGACAGGGGGCTGAATCTTATGGCTACACCTTC	CASSLTGQGAESYGYTF
TRBV19	TRBJ2-1	.	once	TGTGCCAGTAAGGGGGGGAATGAGCAGTTCTTC	CASKGGNEQFF
TRBV18	TRBJ1-1	TRBD1	once	TGTGCCAGCTCCCGCGGACAGGGGAACACTGAAGCTTTCTTT	CASSRGQGNTEAFF
TRBV4-1	TRBJ2-5	.	.	TGCGCCAGCAGCCAAGGGACAGCCGATCTGGAGACCCAGTACTTC	CASSQGTADLETQYF
TRBV5-1	TRBJ1-4	TRBD1	once	TGCGCCAGCAGCTTGGCGGGACAGGGGGCTGGTAATGAAAAACTGTTTTTT	CASSLAGQGAGNEKLFF
TRBV11-3	TRBJ2-7	.	.	TGTGCCAGCAGCTCCGTAGCGGACTACGAGCAGTACTTC	CASSSVADYEQYF
TRBV6-5	TRBJ2-5	TRBD2	.	TGTGGGGCGGGGACTAGGTTCCAAGAGACCCAGTACTTC	CGAGTRFQETQYF
TRBV5-4	TRBJ2-7	TRBD1	.	TGTGCCAGCAGCCGAACTACCGGGACAGGGACTATCTACGAGCAGTACTTC	CASSRTTGTGTIYEQYF
TRBV5-1	TRBJ2-5	.	.	TGCGCCAGCAGCTTGGGGCGGCCCCAAGAGACCCAGTACTTC	CASSLGRPQETQYF
TRBV5-4	TRBJ2-4	.	.	TGTGCCAGCAGCCTAGAGTTCGCCAAAAACATTCAGTACTTC	CASSLEFAKNIQYF
TRBV5-6	TRBJ2-2	TRBD2	.	TGTGCCAGCAGGAGGACTAGCGGGAGTGTCGGGGAGCTGTTTTTT	CASRRTSGSVGELFF
TRBV6-6	TRBJ1-2	.	.	TGTGCCAGCAGGCTAAGTGGCTACACCTTC	CASRLSGYTF
TRBV27	TRBJ2-3	TRBD2	.	TGTGCCAGCAGGAAGTGGACTAGACCAGATACGCAGTATTTT	CASRKWTRPDTQYF
TRBV11-2	TRBJ1-4	TRBD1	once	TGTGCCAGCAGCTTAGGGGACAGGGTTGGGGCAACTAATGAAAAACTGTTTTTT	CASSLGDRVGATNEKLFF
TRBV5-1	TRBJ2-7	TRBD1	.	TGCGCCAGCAGCTATACAGGGGGGCCCTACGAGCAGTACTTC	CASSYTGGPYEQYF
TRBV24-1	TRBJ2-2	.	.	TGTGCCACCAGTGATTTTGGCTTCGGAGGCAGGCGGTTCACCGGGGAGCTGTTTTTT	CATSDFGFGGRRFTGELFF
TRBV27	TRBJ2-5	.	.	TGTGCCACCGCGGGGACCTGGGAAGAGACCCAGTACTTC	CATAGTWEETQYF
TRBV5-8	TRBJ2-5	TRBD1	few	TGTGCCAGCAGCCAAACCGGGACAGGGAAAAGGCAAGAGACCCAGTACTTC	CASSQTGTGKRQETQYF
TRBV19	TRBJ1-1	.	.	TGTGCCAGTAGTTTGGAGGGAAACACTGAAGCTTTCTTT	CASSLEGNTEAFF
TRBV6-2/TRBV6-3	TRBJ2-1	TRBD2	.	TGTGCCAGCAGACCTTCGGCGGGAGGACTTAACAATGAGCAGTTCTTC	CASRPSAGGLNNEQFF
TRBV4-2	TRBJ2-7	TRBD2	.	TGTGCCAGCAGCCAAGTGGGAGGACTAGCGCAGTACGAGCAGTACTTC	CASSQVGGLAQYEQYF
TRBV10-1	TRBJ2-1	.	.	TGCGCCAGCAGTGCCCCGGGTGGTTCCTACAATGAGCAGTTCTTC	CASSAPGGSYNEQFF